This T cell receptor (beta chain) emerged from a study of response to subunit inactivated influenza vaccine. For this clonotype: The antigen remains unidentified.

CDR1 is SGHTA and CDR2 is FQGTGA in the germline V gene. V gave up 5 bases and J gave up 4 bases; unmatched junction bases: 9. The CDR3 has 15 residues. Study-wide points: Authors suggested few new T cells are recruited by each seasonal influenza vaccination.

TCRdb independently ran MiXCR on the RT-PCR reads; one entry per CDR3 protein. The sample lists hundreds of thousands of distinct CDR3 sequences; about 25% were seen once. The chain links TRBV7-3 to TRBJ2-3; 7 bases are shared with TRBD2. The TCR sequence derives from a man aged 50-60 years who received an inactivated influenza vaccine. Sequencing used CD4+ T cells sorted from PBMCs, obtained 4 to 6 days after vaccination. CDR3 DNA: TGTGCCAGCAGCACAGGACTAGGTAGCGCAGATACGCAGTATTTT. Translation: CASSTGLGSADTQYF.